The 25 T cell receptor beta chains given below trace back to one sample, sequenced in a study of T and B cells in COVID-19 patients. TRB rearrangements were amplified by multiplex PCR with BIOMED2 TRB-A/B primers. TCRdb ran MiXCR on the multiplex PCR reads and lists one entry per CDR3 protein. The sample gives about 13,000 distinct CDR3 sequences, about 25% of which show up once; under 4.5% is in the top ten. From blood, roughly 240-550 ng of genomic DNA served as TRB template. What was sequenced was blood. The receptor source for this set is a human donor who had recovered from COVID-19.

The chain links TRBV4-2 to TRBJ2-1; 7 nucleotides match TRBD1. This CDR3 is 16 amino acids long. V dropped 4 bases and J dropped 4; count of bases not matched to a gene: 10. Germline assignment: CDR1 LGHNA and CDR2 YNFKEQ. The CDR3 protein is CASSRDPGQRYNEQFF. In DNA form, the CDR3 reads TGTGCCAGCAGCCGAGATCCGGGACAGAGGTACAATGAGCAGTTCTTC.

The chain has TRBV20-1 and TRBJ2-7; 11 bases fit TRBD2. Germline V lookup: CDR1 DFQATT, CDR2 SNEGSKA (reference sequence). Trimming cost V 0 bases and J 6 bases; bases outside gene matches: 10. CDR3 length: 16 residues. In nucleotides, the CDR3 is TGCAGTGCTAGAGATTTCAGTGGGCTAGCGGGAGGCGAGCAGTACTTC. Translation gives CSARDFSGLAGGEQYF.

This clonotype was observed at least ten times. V gene TRBV5-4 combines with J gene TRBJ2-1; a weak D match, TRBD2 (6 bases). Germline V lookup: CDR1 SGHNT, CDR2 YYREEE (reference sequence). This CDR3 contains 12 residues. V lost 3 bases and J lost 8, with 9 bases in between. The CDR3 reads CASSSGVYEQFF. DNA of the CDR3: TGTGCCAGCAGCTCGGGGGTCTATGAGCAGTTCTTC.

This clonotype is termed medium-sized. The chain combines TRBV27 with TRBJ2-3, with D possibly matching TRBD2 (5 bases). V lost 8 bases, J lost 5 bases, and 17 bases lay in between. Germline V gene lookup returns CDR1 MNHEY and CDR2 SMNVEV (reference sequence). This CDR3 spans 14 amino acids. CDR3 residues: CASQRTFPIDTQYF. The CDR3 DNA reads TGTGCCAGCCAGCGGACTTTTCCAATAGATACGCAGTATTTT.

This chain uses TRBV20-1 with TRBJ2-1, with D unresolved. V was pared by 1 base and J by 1 base, with 11 bases between. The germline CDR1 and CDR2 sequences are DFQATT and SNEGSKA (reference sequence). The CDR3 length is 15 residues. CDR3 in DNA: TGCAGTGCTAGAGGGCTTGGATTTTCCTACAATGAGCAGTTCTTC. Its protein is CSARGLGFSYNEQFF.

The V and J genes are TRBV6-1 and TRBJ2-1; TRBD1 matches 7 bases. The germline CDR1 and CDR2 sequences are MNHNS and SASEGT. Losses at the gene ends were 4 bases for V and 9 bases for J; bases not matched to a gene: 12. This CDR3 has 15 residues. CDR3 sequence reads: CASSGQGTLDGEQFF. In DNA, the CDR3 is TGTGCCAGCAGTGGACAGGGCACCCTGGACGGTGAGCAGTTCTTC.

The rearrangement uses TRBV7-2 and TRBJ2-1; TRBD2 matches at 13 bases. Trimming took 8 bases from V and 10 from J; bases not matched to a gene: 8. This CDR3 region has 14 residues. Germline V lookup: CDR1 SGHTA, CDR2 FQGNSA. CDR3 sequence: CASAGLAGLWEQFF. The CDR3 DNA reads TGTGCCAGCGCGGGACTAGCGGGACTATGGGAGCAGTTCTTC.

Note on this clonotype: A single base separates this from a much larger clone, so it may be a read error. The missing conserved phenylalanine or tryptophan at the end of this CDR3 makes a read error likely. The chain combines TRBV6-5 with TRBJ1-5, with 7 bases that match TRBD1. Germline-derived CDR1 and CDR2 are MNHEY and SVGAGI. CDR3 length equals 13 residues. V shed 8 bases and J 4 bases; nucleotides not matched to a gene: 5. This CDR3 is CASGMGQNQPQHS. CDR3 in DNA: TGTGCCAGCGGAATGGGACAGAATCAGCCCCAGCATTCT.

The V and J genes are TRBV2 and TRBJ2-2; D is possibly TRBD1 (6 bases). The CDR3 length is 16 residues. In germline, CDR1 is SNHLY, CDR2 FYNNEI. V was clipped by 1 base and J by 1 base, with 10 bases between them. CDR3 residues: CASSEGPGQNTGELFF. DNA of the CDR3: TGTGCCAGCAGTGAAGGACCGGGACAGAACACCGGGGAGCTGTTTTTT.

The V call is TRBV5-1, the J call TRBJ1-4; D remains ambiguous. CDR1 and CDR2 from the germline V gene are SGHRS and YFSETQ. CDR3 length: 15 residues. Trimming left V 0 bases short and J 0 bases short, with 6 bases between. Written as DNA, the CDR3 is TGCGCCAGCAGCTTGGCGCTAACAACTAATGAAAAACTGTTTTTT. It translates to CASSLALTTNEKLFF.

This chain links TRBV10-1 with TRBJ2-7, with D tentatively TRBD2 (6 bases). Trimming cost V 4 bases and J 3 bases, with 22 bases left between them. CDR3 size: 17 residues. The germline V gene has CDR1 WNHNN and CDR2 SYGVQD (reference sequence). The CDR3 nucleotides are TGCGCCAGCAGTGCAGGCAGGTGGAGGGTAAGGGACTACGAGCAGTACTTC. It encodes CASSAGRWRVRDYEQYF.

This clonotype is labeled medium-sized. The chain has TRBV29-1 and TRBJ1-1; D is unresolved. CDR3 length: 12 residues. From germline, CDR1 is SQVTM and CDR2 ANQGSEA. Trimming took off 4 bases at V and 4 bases at J, with 10 bases between the two ends. CDR3 amino acids: CSVVAPGTEAFF. In DNA, the CDR3 is TGCAGCGTTGTCGCTCCGGGCACTGAAGCTTTCTTT.

The J gene is TRBJ1-4, the V gene TRBV20-1; tentative D call: TRBD1 (5 bases). Trimming stripped 6 bases from V and 8 bases from J, with 13 bases between. The germline CDR1 and CDR2 sequences are DFQATT and SNEGSKA (reference sequence). This CDR3 is built from 12 residues. The DNA of the CDR3 is TGCAGTGCGGGGACCATGGGGGAAAAACTGTTTTTT. It yields the protein CSAGTMGEKLFF.

This chain joins TRBV20-1 and TRBJ1-5; D gene uncertain. The germline CDR1 and CDR2 sequences are DFQATT and SNEGSKA (reference sequence). This CDR3 has 15 amino acids. The ends were cut back, 0 bases at V and 3 bases at J, with 12 bases in the middle. CDR3 residues: CSARDSGEPNQPQHF. Here the CDR3 DNA reads TGCAGTGCTAGAGATTCCGGGGAACCCAATCAGCCCCAGCATTTT.

V usage is TRBV5-1 and J usage is TRBJ2-7, with 9 positions matching TRBD1. Germline CDR1 SGHRS, CDR2 YFSETQ. Trimming at V came to 4 bases and at J to 4 bases, leaving 3 bases not matched to a gene. This CDR3 is 13 amino acids long. The CDR3 protein is CASSVTGGYEQYF. CDR3 sequence (DNA): TGCGCCAGCAGCGTGACAGGGGGATACGAGCAGTACTTC.

This clonotype rates as medium-sized. The chain recombines TRBV5-6 with TRBJ2-1; D possibly corresponds to TRBD2 (6 bases). CDR1 and CDR2 from the germline V gene are SGHDT and YYEEEE. The CDR3 is 16 residues long. V lost 5 bases to trimming and J lost 4 bases, with 19 bases between them. The CDR3: CASRARREGSYNEQFF. CDR3 DNA: TGTGCCAGCAGGGCCAGGAGGGAAGGATCGTACAATGAGCAGTTCTTC.

The rearrangement joins TRBV12-5 to TRBJ2-1, with D uncertain. V shed 4 bases and J shed 9 bases, with 13 bases lying between them. The CDR3 runs 13 residues. From germline, CDR1 is LGHNT and CDR2 FRNRAP. The CDR3 reads CASGYPGPGEQFF. CDR3 coding DNA: TGTGCTAGTGGTTACCCAGGCCCCGGTGAGCAGTTCTTC.

The genes are TRBV19 and TRBJ2-2; 9 positions match TRBD1. This CDR3 is built from 17 residues. The V gene end was trimmed by 8 bases and the J gene end by 3 bases; junction bases not matched to a gene: 13. Looked up from germline, CDR1 is LNHDA and CDR2 is SQIVND (reference sequence). The CDR3, as DNA: TGTGCCAGTTCGGACAGGGGTGGACTAAGGGACACCGGGGAGCTGTTTTTT. Encoded protein: CASSDRGGLRDTGELFF.

By sample fraction, this clonotype is medium-sized. The rearrangement links TRBV15 to TRBJ1-4; D is unresolved. This CDR3 contains 12 residues. Looked up from germline, CDR1 is LNHNV and CDR2 is YYDKDF (reference sequence). V dropped 8 bases and J dropped 14 bases, with 18 bases sitting between them. CDR3 protein: CATRAGMGRLFF. CDR3 bases: TGTGCCACCCGGGCGGGTATGGGTCGGCTGTTTTTT.

This clonotype was seen a few times. The chain couples TRBV24-1 to TRBJ2-7, with TRBD1 matching 9 bases. Germline CDR1 reads KGHDR; CDR2 reads SFDVKD. This CDR3 comprises 15 residues. Trimming took 5 bases from V and 3 from J; bases not matched to a gene: 7. CDR3 coding DNA: TGTGCCACCAGTGTTTCCGGGACAGGGCTCTACGAGCAGTACTTC. Protein product: CATSVSGTGLYEQYF.

The chain joins TRBV20-1 to TRBJ2-6; a possible D gene is TRBD2 (5 bases). This CDR3 region has 15 residues. Germline values: CDR1 DFQATT, CDR2 SNEGSKA (reference sequence). V dropped 6 bases and J dropped 3 bases, with 15 bases sitting between them. The CDR3 spells CSAPPAGGGANVLTF. In nucleotides, the CDR3 is TGCAGTGCCCCCCCGGCGGGCGGTGGGGCCAACGTCCTGACTTTC.

This clonotype occurred a few times. The chain is built from TRBV5-4 and TRBJ2-7; possibly TRBD1 for D (5 bases). Germline CDR1 and CDR2: SGHNT and YYREEE (reference sequence). This CDR3 contains 13 residues. Trimming stripped 4 bases from V and 4 bases from J, with 12 bases between. CDR3 region: CASSVWGPYEQYF. CDR3 in DNA: TGTGCCAGCAGCGTATGGGGCCCTTACGAGCAGTACTTC.

This clonotype is medium-sized (0.01 to 0.1%) within its sample. This chain connects TRBV12-3 or TRBV12-4 to TRBJ2-1, with D tentatively TRBD1 or TRBD2 (5 bases each). The CDR3 is 11 residues long. V lost 6 bases to trimming and J lost 10 bases, with 10 bases between them. CDR3 in amino acids: CASRGEGEQFF. CDR3 nucleotide sequence: TGTGCCAGCAGGGGCGAGGGGGAGCAGTTCTTC.

This chain joins TRBV7-2 and TRBJ1-3, with 8 bases identical to TRBD1. Germline V gene sequence: CDR1 SGHTA, CDR2 FQGNSA. This CDR3 has 16 residues. J lost 4 bases, V lost 1 base, and 6 bases had no gene match. CDR3 amino acids: CASSLVQGGAGNTIYF. The DNA for the CDR3 is TGTGCCAGCAGCTTAGTACAGGGGGGAGCCGGAAACACCATATATTTT.

This clonotype showed up just a few times. The chain has TRBV20-1 and TRBJ1-3; weak D call: TRBD1 (5 bases). The CDR3 extends over 14 amino acids. Looked up from germline, CDR1 is DFQATT and CDR2 is SNEGSKA (reference sequence). Trimming stripped 3 bases from V and 2 bases from J, with 11 bases between. Written as DNA, the CDR3 is TGCAGTGCTAGGGGTTCAGGGCCTGGAAACACCATATATTTT. Its protein product is CSARGSGPGNTIYF.